The text below deals with one T cell receptor beta chain. The data stem from a study of T cells in localized non-small cell lung cancer. Trimming took off 8 bases at V and 0 bases at J, with 5 bases between the two ends. Germline CDR1 and CDR2: MNHGY and SAAAGT. The CDR3 is 12 amino acids. The repertoire was sequenced with immunoSEQ multiplex PCR; TCRdb's copy has only in-frame clones and lacks some. The sample includes over a thousand clones, about a fifth of them seen just once. This chain links TRBV6-8 with TRBJ1-3; no definite D call. This clonotype was obtained from a male donor older than 55 with stage I squamous cell lung carcinoma. Sequencing was performed on lung tumor tissue, taken before any cancer treatment. CDR3 nucleotide sequence: TGTGCCAGCGAAAGCTCTGGAAACACCATATATTTT. Translated, it gives CASESSGNTIYF.